The rows below give T cell receptor beta chains drawn from one sample of a study of early T cells in non-severe SARS-CoV-2 infection. TCRdb analysed the 5' RACE reads with MiXCR anew, one entry per CDR3 protein. The table records tens of thousands of distinct CDR3 sequences, around 4.3% of them present only once. Source material: whole blood. These receptors all come from an adult who was a healthcare worker with PCR-confirmed SARS-CoV-2 infection or an uninfected control (not recorded which). CDR3s include the opening cysteine and the closing phenylalanine or tryptophan. A D gene is named only where the DNA matches it firmly. Where a row states a size, it is once, few, many or the class of an expanded clone; other rows omit it.

>14|many|TRBV7-3|TRBJ2-5|.
CASSLSGTEETQYF
TGTGCCAGCAGCTTAAGTGGGACCGAAGAGACCCAGTACTTC
>12|large|TRBV7-9|TRBJ2-3|.
CASSPDTDTQYF
TGTGCCAGCAGCCCTGACACAGATACGCAGTATTTT
>14|many|TRBV6-2/TRBV6-3|TRBJ2-7|.
CASTRSALPYEQYF
TGTGCCAGCACCCGTTCGGCCCTTCCCTACGAGCAGTACTTC
>15|.|TRBV5-1|TRBJ1-2|TRBD1
CASSVNVEGARGYTF
TGCGCCAGCAGCGTAAACGTGGAGGGGGCCCGTGGCTACACCTTC
>15|many|TRBV12-3/TRBV12-4|TRBJ2-5|.
CASSPQAGSQETQYF
TGTGCCAGCAGTCCCCAGGCAGGGTCGCAAGAGACCCAGTACTTC
>16|many|TRBV6-2/TRBV6-3|TRBJ2-3|TRBD2
CASSYGTSGGTDTQYF
TGTGCCAGCAGTTACGGGACTAGCGGGGGCACAGATACGCAGTATTTT
>11|many|TRBV6-2/TRBV6-3|TRBJ1-1|.
CASTLGTEAFF
TGTGCCAGCACCCTTGGGACTGAAGCTTTCTTT
>13|many|TRBV19|TRBJ1-4|.
CASRWAGDEKLFF
TGTGCCAGTAGATGGGCAGGAGATGAAAAACTGTTTTTT
>14|many|TRBV21-1|TRBJ2-3|.
CASSKGGGRDTQYF
TGTGCCAGCAGCAAAGGTGGCGGGAGAGATACGCAGTATTTT
>11|few|TRBV12-3/TRBV12-4|TRBJ1-2|.
CASMGNYGYTF
TGTGCCAGTATGGGAAACTATGGCTACACCTTC
>15|many|TRBV7-9|TRBJ1-2|.
CASSFEQAGFYGYTF
TGTGCCAGCAGCTTCGAACAGGCGGGTTTCTATGGCTACACCTTC
>12|few|TRBV5-6|TRBJ2-7|.
CASSAGPPEQYF
TGTGCCAGCAGCGCGGGGCCACCCGAGCAGTACTTC
>11|many|TRBV29-1|TRBJ2-1|.
CSASQGTGQFF
TGCAGCGCGAGTCAGGGGACTGGTCAGTTCTTC
>14|many|TRBV19|TRBJ2-6|TRBD1
CASRTDRATNVLTF
TGTGCCAGTAGAACAGACAGGGCGACGAACGTCCTGACTTTC
>14|.|TRBV5-8|TRBJ2-3|TRBD1
CASSYRQGTDTQYF
TGTGCCAGCAGTTACAGACAGGGTACAGATACGCAGTATTTT
>15|many|TRBV19|TRBJ2-5|TRBD2
CASSLQTGLAQTQYF
TGTGCCAGTAGCCTACAGACGGGACTAGCACAAACCCAGTACTTC
>11|many|TRBV2|TRBJ2-1|TRBD1
CASRPGGEQFF
TGTGCCAGCAGACCAGGGGGAGAGCAGTTCTTC
>17|.|TRBV21-1|TRBJ1-5|.
CASSKGGTGQSNQPQHF
TGTGCCAGCAGCAAAGGGGGGACGGGCCAAAGCAATCAGCCCCAGCATTTT
>13|.|TRBV9|TRBJ2-3|.
CASSVGGADTQYF
TGTGCCAGCAGCGTAGGCGGAGCAGATACGCAGTATTTT
>17|many|TRBV5-1|TRBJ2-7|TRBD1
CASSLPNLTGALYEQYF
TGCGCCAGCAGCTTGCCGAACCTGACAGGGGCCCTCTACGAGCAGTACTTC
>18|many|TRBV6-6|TRBJ2-7|TRBD1
CASSYSRITGALPYEQYF
TGTGCCAGCAGTTACTCGAGAATTACAGGGGCCCTACCCTACGAGCAGTACTTC
>15|many|TRBV5-4|TRBJ2-3|.
CASSLEASSTDTQYF
TGTGCCAGCAGCTTGGAGGCATCTAGCACAGATACGCAGTATTTT
>17|many|TRBV20-1|TRBJ2-6|TRBD1
CSATTGQSFSGANVLTF
TGCAGTGCTACTACGGGACAGAGCTTCTCTGGGGCCAACGTCCTGACTTTC
>12|many|TRBV7-9|TRBJ2-7|.
CASSLGVGEQYF
TGTGCCAGCAGCTTAGGGGTTGGCGAGCAGTACTTC
>15|many|TRBV5-1|TRBJ2-1|TRBD2
CASSYGLAGYNEQFF
TGCGCCAGCAGCTACGGACTAGCGGGCTACAATGAGCAGTTCTTC
>15|large|TRBV10-3|TRBJ2-7|.
CAIGLLQNPIYEQYF
TGTGCCATCGGACTGCTTCAAAATCCGATTTACGAGCAGTACTTC
>13|.|TRBV6-6|TRBJ1-3|.
CASSYSSGNTIYF
TGTGCCAGCAGTTACAGCTCTGGAAACACCATATATTTT